This passage covers 31 T cell receptor beta chains from one sample sequenced in a study of Ad26.COV2.S vaccination and SARS-CoV-2 variants. Treatment defined: around 19 received Ad26.COV2.S at low or high dose, single or two shots; about 5 received placebo; per-sample allocation not given. Day 63 after the first vaccine or placebo injection was the time point for sampling. Some clones are missing from TCRdb's copy, which holds only in-frame ones; the method was immunoSEQ multiplex PCR. The sample includes approximately 350,000 clones, over 75% of them seen just once. The sample here was peripheral blood, taken in a trial of Ad26.COV2.S vaccine versus placebo. The receptors shown here come from a person between 18 and 59 years old who received the Ad26.COV2.S COVID-19 vaccine or a placebo.

This sequence joins TRBV27 and TRBJ1-6; D is uncertain. The germline CDR1 and CDR2 sequences are MNHEY and SMNVEV (reference sequence). Trimming pared 3 bases from V and 7 bases from J, leaving 10 bases between. There are 14 residues in the CDR3. This CDR3 is CASSFQSWNSPLHF. The CDR3 nucleotides are TGTGCCAGCAGTTTTCAGAGTTGGAATTCACCCCTCCACTTT.

The rearrangement links TRBV27 to TRBJ1-2; no definite D call. Germline V lookup: CDR1 MNHEY, CDR2 SMNVEV (reference sequence). The CDR3 spans 14 residues. V was shortened by 3 bases and J by 5 bases, with 13 bases between the two germline ends. CDR3 sequence: CASSLNRDKYGYTF. The CDR3 DNA is TGTGCCAGCAGTTTGAACCGAGACAAGTATGGCTACACCTTC.

The chain has TRBV13 and TRBJ2-3; 10 bases fit TRBD2. The germline V gene has CDR1 PRHDT and CDR2 FYEKMQ (reference sequence). This CDR3 spans 15 amino acids. V trimming: 2 bases; J trimming: 10 bases; junction bases outside the gene matches: 9. CDR3 in DNA: TGTGCCAGCAGCTTAATCCTAGCGGGGGAATTAGCGCAGTATTTT. The encoded protein is CASSLILAGELAQYF.

The rearrangement links TRBV5-1 to TRBJ1-4; weak D call: TRBD1 (5 bases). This CDR3 has 14 amino acids. V dropped 4 bases and J dropped 4 bases, with 11 bases sitting between them. Germline V gene sequence: CDR1 SGHRS, CDR2 YFSETQ. The CDR3 nucleotides are TGCGCCAGCAGCCTCACAGGATATAATGAAAAACTGTTTTTT. This codes for CASSLTGYNEKLFF.

The V call is TRBV6-2 or TRBV6-3, the J call TRBJ2-7; D is possibly TRBD1 (6 bases). Germline assignment: CDR1 MNHEY and CDR2 SVGEGT. Trimming pared 5 bases from V and 3 bases from J, leaving 14 bases between. CDR3 length equals 14 residues. CDR3 DNA sequence: TGTGCCAGCAGTACCCGCAGGGGACACTACGAGCAGTACTTC. Translating gives CASSTRRGHYEQYF.

The gene calls are TRBV9 and TRBJ1-1; the D gene is possibly TRBD1 (5 bases). Looked up from germline, CDR1 is SGDLS and CDR2 is YYNGEE. This CDR3 region has 14 residues. Trimming stripped 4 bases from V and 4 bases from J, with 14 bases between. The CDR3, as DNA: TGTGCCAGCAGCCTGGGACGGTCGACCACTGAAGCTTTCTTT. Translation gives CASSLGRSTTEAFF.

The chain links TRBV2 to TRBJ2-7, with D uncertain. This CDR3 has 11 amino acids. Between the trimmed V and J ends, which lost 10 bases and 3 bases, there was a span of 10 bases. The germline V gene encodes CDR1 SNHLY and CDR2 FYNNEI. The CDR3 protein is CAMGKSYEQYF. Written as DNA, the CDR3 is TGTGCCATGGGGAAAAGCTACGAGCAGTACTTC.

This chain links TRBV18 with TRBJ1-1; D unclear. The CDR3 extends over 14 amino acids. Germline V gene data show CDR1 as KGHSH and CDR2 as LQKENI. Between the trimmed V and J ends, which lost 0 bases and 4 bases, there was a span of 9 bases. CDR3 amino acids: CASSPPNEGTEAFF. DNA for the CDR3: TGTGCCAGCTCACCACCGAATGAGGGCACTGAAGCTTTCTTT.

The V call is TRBV4-1, the J call TRBJ1-4, with TRBD1 as a possible D gene (5 bases). CDR1 is MGHRA, CDR2 YSYEKL, per germline. The V and J ends lost 1 base and 8 bases respectively, with 14 bases between them. This CDR3 has 15 residues. The CDR3 region is CASSQAGRRVEKLFF. The CDR3 nucleotides are TGCGCCAGCAGCCAAGCGGGGCGCAGGGTCGAAAAACTGTTTTTT.

This clone was found a few times. An end of the junction differs from the germline gene, which may be a read error. This chain connects TRBV3-1 (or the pseudogene TRBV3-2) to TRBJ1-2; no firm D call. CDR3 size: 15 residues. The germline CDR1 and CDR2 sequences are LGHDT and YNNKEL (reference sequence). The CDR3 DNA reads TGTGCCAGCACCCAACACCACGGGGAGGAGGGTGGCTACACCTTC. Translation gives CASTQHHGEEGGYTF.

The V and J genes are TRBV5-4 and TRBJ2-7; 8 nucleotides agree with TRBD1. V trimming: 5 bases; J trimming: 0 bases; junction bases outside the gene matches: 7. This CDR3 spans 15 amino acids. CDR1 and CDR2 (germline): SGHNT, YYREEE (reference sequence). The CDR3 sequence is CASSFPGQASYEQYF. DNA of the CDR3: TGTGCCAGCAGTTTTCCGGGACAGGCCTCCTACGAGCAGTACTTC.

The J gene is TRBJ2-3, the V gene TRBV6-6; 7 bases fit TRBD2. V shed 7 bases and J 6 bases; nucleotides not matched to a gene: 10. Germline V CDR1 and CDR2: MNHNY, SVGAGI (reference sequence). This CDR3 spans 14 amino acids. The CDR3 nucleotides read TGTGCCAGCACCCCTCTTGACGGGAGGGATACGCAGTATTTT. This codes for CASTPLDGRDTQYF.

The chain combines TRBV29-1 with TRBJ2-5, with a weak D call TRBD2 (6 bases). The CDR3 has 13 amino acids. Trimming removed 4 bases from V and 4 bases from J, with 13 bases in between. Germline CDR1 SQVTM, CDR2 ANQGSEA. The CDR3: CSVATGVGETQYF. CDR3 sequence (DNA): TGCAGCGTTGCCACGGGGGTGGGAGAGACCCAGTACTTC.

Comments on this clone: One end of the junction varies from germline; a read error may be responsible. The chain employs TRBV11-3 and TRBJ2-2; 7 nucleotides line up with TRBD2. This CDR3 spans 15 amino acids. Germline V gives CDR1 SGHNT, CDR2 YENEEA. CDR3 loop: CASSLGEGDTGELFF. The CDR3 DNA sequence: TGTGCCAGCAGTTTAGGGGAGGGCGACACCGGGGAGCTGTTTTTT.

The V and J genes are TRBV27 and TRBJ1-5; D perhaps matches TRBD1 (5 bases). Germline V gene lookup returns CDR1 MNHEY and CDR2 SMNVEV (reference sequence). The CDR3 is 14 amino acids. With 6 bases removed from V and 3 bases from J, the gap between germline ends came to 12 bases. The CDR3: CASRSRGHNQPQHF. Here the CDR3 DNA reads TGTGCCAGCAGAAGCCGGGGCCACAATCAGCCCCAGCATTTT.

This chain links TRBV5-6 with TRBJ1-3; perhaps TRBD1 as D (5 bases). Germline-derived CDR1 and CDR2 are SGHDT and YYEEEE. This CDR3 region has 12 residues. V was clipped by 4 bases and J by 4 bases, with 6 bases between them. The CDR3 DNA reads as TGTGCCAGCAGCGAGGGGGGAAACACCATATATTTT. It translates to CASSEGGNTIYF. The full variable domain, in which reference TRBV5-6 and TRBJ1-3 provide the parts outside the CDR3, is DAGVTQSPTHLIKTRGQQVTLRCSPKSGHDTVSWYQQALGQGPQFIFQYYEEEERQRGNFPDRFSGHQFPNYSSELNVNALLLGDSALYLCASSEGGNTIYFGEGSWLTVV.

The V gene is TRBV19, the J gene TRBJ2-7; perhaps TRBD1 as D (7 bases). With 3 bases removed from V and 6 bases from J, the gap between germline ends came to 12 bases. This CDR3 has 13 amino acids. Germline assignment: CDR1 LNHDA and CDR2 SQIVND (reference sequence). CDR3 in DNA: TGTGCCAGTAGTATGGGGCAGGGGGGCGAGCAGTACTTC. Translation gives CASSMGQGGEQYF.

This chain links TRBV11-1 with TRBJ1-6; maybe TRBD1 (6 bases). V dropped 4 bases and J dropped 9 bases, with 7 bases sitting between them. CDR3 length: 12 amino acids. Germline V CDR1 and CDR2: SGHAT, FQDESV (reference sequence). CDR3 amino acids: CASSSRGSPLHF. The CDR3 DNA is TGTGCCAGCAGCTCCAGGGGTTCACCCCTCCACTTT.

The chain combines TRBV20-1 with TRBJ2-7; D gene uncertain. The V gene lost 5 bases and the J gene lost 3 bases, with 8 bases spanning the gap. The CDR3 is made up of 11 amino acids. CDR1 DFQATT and CDR2 SNEGSKA come from the germline V gene (reference sequence). For the CDR3, the DNA is TGCAGTGCTCCACACCGCTACGAGCAGTACTTC. It specifies CSAPHRYEQYF.

This sequence joins TRBV30 and TRBJ1-5, with D hard to call. CDR3 length: 15 residues. Trimming removed 2 bases at V and 2 bases at J, with 13 bases between. Germline CDR1 reads GTSNPN; CDR2 reads SVGIG (reference sequence). This CDR3 is CAWSRLRSGNQPQHF. The CDR3 DNA follows: TGTGCCTGGAGTAGGTTGAGGTCCGGCAATCAGCCCCAGCATTTT.

This rearrangement joins TRBV6-5 to TRBJ2-6; the D gene is possibly TRBD1 (6 bases). The germline V gene has CDR1 MNHEY and CDR2 SVGAGI. The CDR3 has 14 residues. V was pared by 6 bases and J by 4 bases, with 10 bases between. The CDR3 coding sequence is TGTGCCAGCAGGGGGGCCTCCGGGGCCAACGTCCTGACTTTC. The encoded protein is CASRGASGANVLTF.

In the case of this clone: The sample contains more than one DNA sequence encoding this CDR3. V and J are TRBV6-2 or TRBV6-3 and TRBJ1-2; D remains ambiguous. The CDR3 runs to 11 residues. Per the germline V gene, CDR1 is MNHEY and CDR2 is SVGEGT. With 5 bases removed from V and 4 bases from J, the gap between germline ends came to 5 bases. The CDR3 is CASSRIYGYTF. The CDR3, as DNA: TGTGCCAGCAGTAGAATCTATGGCTACACCTTC.

The chain recombines TRBV3-1 (or the pseudogene TRBV3-2) with TRBJ1-2; a weak D match, TRBD1 (5 bases). Trimming cost V 0 bases and J 4 bases, with 18 bases left between them. Looked up from germline, CDR1 is LGHDT and CDR2 is YNNKEL (reference sequence). The CDR3 contains 17 residues. In nucleotides, the CDR3 is TGTGCCAGCAGCCAAGACAATTCTGGCGACAGAACCTATGGCTACACCTTC. This translates into CASSQDNSGDRTYGYTF.

The CDR3 is CSALTGNTIYF. CDR3 bases: TGCAGTGCTTTGACTGGAAACACCATATATTTT. V gene TRBV20-1 combines with J gene TRBJ1-3; D is unresolved. CDR3 length equals 11 residues. CDR1 and CDR2 (germline): DFQATT, SNEGSKA (reference sequence). V lost 5 bases and J lost 2, with 4 bases in between.

The chain combines TRBV5-1 with TRBJ2-1, with 13 positions matching TRBD2. Germline assignment: CDR1 SGHRS and CDR2 YFSETQ. Losses at the gene ends were 4 bases for V and 6 bases for J; bases not matched to a gene: 7. This CDR3 has 16 amino acids. CDR3 residues: CASSQPGLAGFNEQFF. The CDR3 DNA reads TGCGCCAGCAGCCAACCGGGACTAGCGGGGTTCAATGAGCAGTTCTTC.

The chain combines TRBV7-9 with TRBJ2-2, with D possibly matching TRBD2 (5 bases). V lost 0 bases to trimming and J lost 8 bases, with 10 bases between them. The CDR3 consists of 14 residues. CDR1 SEHNR and CDR2 FQNEAQ come from the germline V gene (reference sequence). The CDR3 sequence: CASSLAGSRGELFF. CDR3 in DNA: TGTGCCAGCAGCTTAGCGGGGAGCCGGGGGGAGCTGTTTTTT.

The chain joins TRBV7-9 to TRBJ1-4; 8 bases fit TRBD1. Germline values: CDR1 SEHNR, CDR2 FQNEAQ (reference sequence). CDR3 length equals 15 residues. The trim removed 5 bases at V and 5 bases at J, leaving 7 bases unmatched. The CDR3 here is CASSVGTGENEKLFF. Written as DNA, the CDR3 is TGTGCCAGCAGCGTAGGGACAGGAGAAAATGAAAAACTGTTTTTT.

The J gene is TRBJ1-1, the V gene TRBV2; D is perhaps TRBD1 (5 bases). The germline V gene has CDR1 SNHLY and CDR2 FYNNEI. The CDR3 has 13 amino acids. V lost 7 bases, J lost 4 bases, and 13 bases lay in between. CDR3 residues: CASTAGEGTEAFF. As DNA, the CDR3 is TGTGCCAGCACTGCGGGGGAAGGCACTGAAGCTTTCTTT. The whole variable domain, remainder taken from reference TRBV2 and TRBJ1-1, is EPEVTQTPSHQVTQMGQEVILRCVPISNHLYFYWYRQILGQKVEFLVSFYNNEISEKSEIFDDQFSVERPDGSNFTLKIRSTKLEDSAMYFCASTAGEGTEAFFGQGTRLTVV.

The V and J genes are TRBV7-3 and TRBJ1-5, with D unclear. In germline, CDR1 is SGHTA, CDR2 FQGTGA. V lost 0 bases, J lost 9 bases, and 15 bases lay in between. The CDR3 has 15 amino acids. This CDR3 reads CASSLTAGEFGPQHF. CDR3 bases: TGTGCCAGCAGCTTAACCGCCGGGGAATTCGGGCCCCAGCATTTT.

The V and J genes are TRBV27 and TRBJ1-3, with D perhaps matching TRBD1 (5 bases). This CDR3 spans 14 amino acids. The V end was cut by 8 bases, the J end by 2 bases, with 13 bases between. Germline V gene lookup returns CDR1 MNHEY and CDR2 SMNVEV (reference sequence). CDR3 nucleotides: TGTGCCAGCCGAGGTGGGGGGACTGGAAACACCATATATTTT. This gives the protein CASRGGGTGNTIYF.

This sequence joins TRBV4-1 and TRBJ1-4, with D uncertain. Trimming cost V 3 bases and J 4 bases, with 9 bases left between them. The CDR3 has 14 amino acids. Germline CDR1 and CDR2: MGHRA and YSYEKL. The CDR3 nucleotides read TGCGCCAGCAGCCACCTCATGGGTAATGAAAAACTGTTTTTT. It translates to CASSHLMGNEKLFF.